These 14 T cell receptor beta chains came from one sample sequenced in a study of CD8+ T cells in alopecia areata. Treatment noted: oral pan-JAK inhibitor, 5-10 mg twice daily. After isolation, RNA underwent reverse transcription to generate cDNA as the sequencing template. TCRdb's table, derived via immunoSEQ multiplex PCR, lists solely in-frame clones and lacks some. The profile shows 120,000 or so clones, under 65% of them singletons. The source was CD4+ T cells sorted from blood, collected at week 4, from a patient treated with tofacitinib. Every receptor here comes from a human donor with alopecia areata.

This chain connects TRBV27 to TRBJ2-5, with 8 bases fitting TRBD1. Germline V CDR1 and CDR2: MNHEY, SMNVEV (reference sequence). The CDR3 is 13 residues long. Trimming took 3 bases from V and 4 from J; bases not matched to a gene: 1. The CDR3 loop is CASSFTGGETQYF. In DNA form, the CDR3 reads TGTGCCAGCAGTTTCACAGGGGGAGAGACCCAGTACTTC.

The rearrangement joins TRBV7-2 to TRBJ2-2; TRBD2 aligns across 7 bases. V was pared by 6 bases and J by 7 bases, with 11 bases of the junction left unmatched. The CDR3 has 15 residues. The germline CDR1 and CDR2 sequences are SGHTA and FQGNSA. CDR3 sequence: CASRRPEAGVGELFF. CDR3 nucleotides: TGTGCCAGCAGAAGACCCGAGGCGGGGGTCGGGGAGCTGTTTTTT.

The chain couples TRBV4-1 to TRBJ2-1; 12 bases are shared with TRBD2. This CDR3 region has 17 residues. Germline CDR1 and CDR2: MGHRA and YSYEKL. After removal of 1 base from V and 6 bases from J, the junction contained 7 bases not matched to a gene. CDR3 in DNA: TGCGCCAGCAGCCAAGGAGCCAGGACTAGCGGGACCAATGAGCAGTTCTTC. Its protein product is CASSQGARTSGTNEQFF.

This rearrangement joins TRBV6-1 to TRBJ2-7, with 9 positions matching TRBD1. Trimming at V came to 7 bases and at J to 2 bases, leaving 6 bases not matched to a gene. Germline assignment: CDR1 MNHNS and CDR2 SASEGT. The CDR3 is made up of 14 amino acids. The CDR3 loop is CASTFRDRAYEQYF. CDR3 sequence (DNA): TGTGCCAGCACATTCAGGGACAGGGCCTACGAGCAGTACTTC.

The chain recombines TRBV29-1 with TRBJ1-1, with D maybe TRBD1 (5 bases). The CDR3 length is 14 residues. Germline values: CDR1 SQVTM, CDR2 ANQGSEA. Trimming removed 6 bases at V and 4 bases at J, with 18 bases between. The CDR3 region is CSVRAGGGITEAFF. CDR3 in DNA: TGCAGCGTGCGGGCCGGCGGGGGGATCACTGAAGCTTTCTTT.

CDR3: CASSKGLAGGYNEQFF. The CDR3 bases are TGTGCCAGTAGTAAAGGACTAGCGGGGGGGTACAATGAGCAGTTCTTC. The chain has TRBV19 and TRBJ2-1; the match to TRBD2 covers 15 bases. CDR1 is LNHDA, CDR2 SQIVND, per germline (reference sequence). Unmatched junction bases numbered 2, after V lost 4 bases and J lost 4 bases. There are 16 residues in the CDR3.

V is TRBV6-6 and J is TRBJ2-1; D is uncertain. This CDR3 contains 11 residues. Germline-derived CDR1 and CDR2 are MNHNY and SVGAGI (reference sequence). V was clipped by 8 bases and J by 5 bases, with 7 bases between them. The CDR3: CASGWNNEQFF. The DNA of the CDR3 is TGTGCCAGCGGCTGGAACAATGAGCAGTTCTTC.

This clone was detected a few times. This chain uses TRBV27 with TRBJ2-7; 9 bases fit TRBD2. Trimming took 7 bases from V and 4 from J; bases not matched to a gene: 8. The CDR3 consists of 14 residues. Germline V gene lookup returns CDR1 MNHEY and CDR2 SMNVEV (reference sequence). The CDR3 is CASTPTRGGYEQYF. The CDR3 DNA reads as TGTGCCAGCACTCCCACGCGGGGGGGATACGAGCAGTACTTC.

The chain combines TRBV7-3 with TRBJ1-2; 7 bases are shared with TRBD1. The CDR3 spans 13 residues. V was clipped by 5 bases and J by 8 bases; unmatched bases: 8. Germline assignment: CDR1 SGHTA and CDR2 FQGTGA. CDR3 region: CASSLDDRAGYTF. The CDR3 bases are TGTGCCAGCAGCCTCGATGACAGGGCAGGCTACACCTTC.

Only a few counts were recorded for this clone. The rearrangement joins TRBV5-1 to TRBJ2-1; possible D gene TRBD2, 5 bases. CDR3 length: 16 residues. In germline, CDR1 is SGHRS, CDR2 YFSETQ. Trimming took off 0 bases at V and 0 bases at J, with 10 bases between the two ends. In DNA, the CDR3 is TGCGCCAGCAGCTTGGTGGACTTTAGCTCCTACAATGAGCAGTTCTTC. Amino acid sequence: CASSLVDFSSYNEQFF.

This sequence joins TRBV6-1 and TRBJ2-5, with D tentatively TRBD2 (5 bases). Germline-derived CDR1 and CDR2 are MNHNS and SASEGT. V was pared by 2 bases and J by 4 bases, with 14 bases between. The CDR3 is 15 residues long. As DNA, the CDR3 is TGTGCCAGCAGTGAACTAGGGAGTTCAGTAGAGACCCAGTACTTC. This gives the protein CASSELGSSVETQYF.

The chain couples TRBV2 to TRBJ1-1; D unclear. This CDR3 spans 12 amino acids. The germline V gene has CDR1 SNHLY and CDR2 FYNNEI. V was clipped by 3 bases and J by 8 bases, with 10 bases between them. Here the CDR3 DNA reads TGTGCCAGCAGTGATCCCCCCGGCGAAGCTTTCTTT. Amino acids: CASSDPPGEAFF.

This clone was detected a few times. V usage is TRBV5-5 and J usage is TRBJ2-2, with a tentative D call TRBD1 (6 bases). V was trimmed by 4 bases and J by 6 bases, leaving 19 bases between them. The CDR3 runs to 16 residues. Germline assignment: CDR1 SGHKS and CDR2 YYEKEE (reference sequence). Written as DNA, the CDR3 is TGTGCCAGCAGCACACGACAGGTTGTTTCTTCCGGGGAGCTGTTTTTT. The encoded protein is CASSTRQVVSSGELFF.

V is TRBV6-6 and J is TRBJ2-5, with no clear D. This CDR3 contains 14 residues. Trimming removed 6 bases at V and 4 bases at J, with 15 bases between. Looked up from germline, CDR1 is MNHNY and CDR2 is SVGAGI (reference sequence). Written as DNA, the CDR3 is TGTGCCAGCAGCCGGGTAAAAGGGATAGAGACCCAGTACTTC. It translates to CASSRVKGIETQYF.